A single sample gave rise to the 10 T cell receptor beta chains below, sequenced in a study of blood T cell repertoires in COVID-19. TCRdb's copy holds only in-frame clones and misses some; the assay was immunoSEQ multiplex PCR. The sample includes about 240,000 clones, roughly 87% of them seen just once. What was sequenced was peripheral blood. Receptors were obtained from a man aged 55 to 69 who had recovered from COVID-19.

This chain uses TRBV19 with TRBJ2-2, with 8 bases fitting TRBD2. Germline CDR1 reads LNHDA; CDR2 reads SQIVND (reference sequence). This CDR3 is built from 16 residues. J gave up 6 bases and V 5 bases, and 11 bases lay outside the gene matches. The CDR3 region is CASSVGTRYGAGELFF. CDR3 DNA sequence: TGTGCCAGTAGTGTGGGGACTAGGTACGGCGCCGGGGAGCTGTTTTTT.

The chain couples TRBV4-2 to TRBJ2-7; D gene ambiguous. The ends were cut back, 0 bases at V and 4 bases at J, with 19 bases in the middle. This CDR3 region has 17 residues. Germline CDR1 LGHNA, CDR2 YNFKEQ. CDR3 region: CASSQDIGSSRMYEQYF. CDR3 bases: TGTGCCAGCAGCCAAGATATCGGGTCGAGTCGTATGTACGAGCAGTACTTC.

The chain is built from TRBV5-6 and TRBJ2-2; TRBD2 agrees at 7 bases. This CDR3 is 16 amino acids long. Unmatched junction bases numbered 6, after V lost 1 base and J lost 3 bases. CDR1 and CDR2 (germline): SGHDT, YYEEEE. The CDR3: CASSLLAGRDTGELFF. CDR3 bases: TGTGCCAGCAGCTTGCTCGCAGGGAGGGACACCGGGGAGCTGTTTTTT.

CDR3 amino acids: CASSTGTANTEAFF. As DNA, the CDR3 is TGTGCCAGTAGTACCGGGACAGCGAACACTGAAGCTTTCTTT. The chain carries TRBV19 and TRBJ1-1; TRBD1 agrees at 7 bases. CDR3 length: 14 amino acids. After removal of 4 bases from V and 1 base from J, the junction contained 3 bases not matched to a gene. Germline CDR1 LNHDA, CDR2 SQIVND (reference sequence).

The V gene is TRBV2, the J gene TRBJ1-2, with 9 bases matching TRBD1. The CDR3 consists of 14 residues. CDR1 is SNHLY and CDR2 is FYNNEI in the germline V gene. V was clipped by 6 bases and J by 4 bases; unmatched bases: 6. DNA of the CDR3: TGTGCCAGCAGGCCGGGACAGGGAGGCTATGGCTACACCTTC. It yields the protein CASRPGQGGYGYTF.

The chain employs TRBV18 and TRBJ1-1, with D hard to call. Germline CDR1 is KGHSH and CDR2 is LQKENI. Trimming took off 7 bases at V and 0 bases at J, with 9 bases between the two ends. The CDR3 contains 13 residues. For the CDR3, the DNA is TGTGCCAGCTTCGGGGTCCTGAACACTGAAGCTTTCTTT. It yields the protein CASFGVLNTEAFF.

The V gene is TRBV5-4, the J gene TRBJ1-2, with 7 bases fitting TRBD1. Trimming at V came to 4 bases and at J to 3 bases, leaving 9 bases not matched to a gene. The CDR3 covers 15 residues. Germline V gene sequence: CDR1 SGHNT, CDR2 YYREEE (reference sequence). The CDR3, as DNA: TGTGCCAGCAGCCCTGGCCAACAGGGGCACTATGGCTACACCTTC. Protein: CASSPGQQGHYGYTF.

The V and J genes are TRBV19 and TRBJ2-7, with a tentative D call TRBD1 (6 bases). Trimming cost V 5 bases and J 0 bases, with 14 bases left between them. Germline CDR1 is LNHDA and CDR2 is SQIVND (reference sequence). The CDR3 consists of 15 residues. The CDR3 reads CASSAHRDTSYEQYF. CDR3 coding DNA: TGTGCCAGTAGTGCTCACCGGGACACCTCCTACGAGCAGTACTTC. The full variable domain, completed using reference TRBV19 and TRBJ2-7, is DGGITQSPKYLFRKEGQNVTLSCEQNLNHDAMYWYRQDPGQGLRLIYYSQIVNDFQKGDIAEGYSVSREKKESFPLTVTSAQKNPTAFYLCASSAHRDTSYEQYFGPGTRLTVT.

CDR3 in DNA: TGTGCCAGCAGCTTAGAGAGGGTACGAAGAAACACTGAAGCTTTCTTT. It encodes CASSLERVRRNTEAFF. The chain employs TRBV7-8 and TRBJ1-1; no definite D call. Germline V gene lookup returns CDR1 SGHVS and CDR2 FQNEAQ. The V gene lost 1 base and the J gene lost 2 bases, with 14 bases spanning the gap. This CDR3 spans 16 amino acids.

This chain joins TRBV19 and TRBJ1-4, with D possibly being TRBD1 (5 bases). The CDR3 extends over 15 amino acids. In germline, CDR1 is LNHDA, CDR2 SQIVND (reference sequence). The V gene lost 2 bases and the J gene lost 8 bases, with 15 bases spanning the gap. The CDR3 spells CASSISDIWKEKLFF. CDR3 DNA: TGTGCCAGTAGTATATCGGACATTTGGAAGGAAAAACTGTTTTTT.